The rows below give T cell receptor beta chains drawn from one sample of a study of metastatic and nonmetastatic thyroid tumors. MiXCR was used by TCRdb to re-call the PCR reads. The sample yields under 20,000 clones, under 30% seen once. Source material: tumor tissue. The receptors originated from a male donor with papillary thyroid cancer or a benign thyroid nodule (not recorded which). Some clones in this sample may be carry-over from other donors' samples. Each CDR3 is given with its conserved first and last residue. A D gene is named only where the DNA matches it firmly. Not all rows give a size; the values are once, few, many and, for expanded clones, a class.

d_gene,abundance,v_gene,j_gene,len,CDR3aa,CDR3nt
NA,many,TRBV7-8,TRBJ2-3,17,CASIENWGDASTDTQYF,TGTGCCAGCATTGAAAACTGGGGGGACGCTAGCACAGATACGCAGTATTTT
TRBD2,few,TRBV2,TRBJ2-1,15,CASGSGRLSYNEQFF,TGTGCCAGCGGTAGCGGGAGACTCTCCTACAATGAGCAGTTCTTC
NA,few,TRBV20-1,TRBJ1-5,16,CSARPRTFWGNQPQHF,TGCAGTGCTAGACCCCGGACTTTTTGGGGGAATCAGCCCCAGCATTTT
NA,NA,TRBV20-1,TRBJ2-7,14,CSARSRESFYEQYF,TGCAGTGCTAGAAGCAGGGAATCTTTCTACGAGCAGTACTTC
NA,many,TRBV20-1,TRBJ2-5,12,CSARDPWETQYF,TGCAGTGCTAGAGATCCTTGGGAGACCCAGTACTTC
TRBD2,many,TRBV28,TRBJ2-7,15,CASRRKLAGTYEQYF,TGTGCCAGCAGGCGTAAACTAGCGGGAACCTACGAGCAGTACTTC
TRBD2,many,TRBV20-1,TRBJ2-1,14,CSAPGLAGVGEQFF,TGCAGTGCGCCGGGACTAGCGGGAGTCGGTGAGCAGTTCTTC
TRBD2,medium-sized,TRBV2,TRBJ2-7,13,CASSGSLADEQYF,TGTGCCAGCAGTGGGAGTCTAGCGGACGAGCAGTACTTC
TRBD1,few,TRBV24-1,TRBJ2-5,15,CATSDKGQGIRTQYF,TGTGCCACAAGTGACAAGGGACAGGGGATACGGACCCAGTACTTC
NA,once,TRBV4-1,TRBJ2-3,16,CASSQAAPTSTDTQYF,TGCGCCAGCAGCCAAGCGGCCCCCACTAGCACAGATACGCAGTATTTT
NA,medium-sized,TRBV24-1,TRBJ2-7,16,CAIAKGVSSYSYEQYF,TGTGCCATCGCGAAGGGGGTTTCCTCCTACTCCTACGAGCAGTACTTC
NA,large,TRBV27,TRBJ2-1,17,CASSWRGPHIDYNEQFF,TGTGCCAGCAGCTGGAGAGGCCCCCATATCGACTACAATGAGCAGTTCTTC
TRBD2,NA,TRBV18,TRBJ2-5,14,CASLASGREETQYF,TGTGCCAGCTTGGCCAGCGGGAGAGAAGAGACCCAGTACTTC
NA,many,TRBV10-2,TRBJ2-1,11,CATRDHNEQFF,TGCGCCACCCGGGACCACAATGAGCAGTTCTTC
TRBD1,NA,TRBV12-3/TRBV12-4,TRBJ2-7,16,CASSLGQGRGKSEQYF,TGTGCCAGCAGTTTAGGCCAGGGCAGGGGGAAAAGTGAGCAGTACTTC
NA,NA,TRBV20-1,TRBJ2-4,16,CSAGGPARDSKNIQYF,TGCAGTGCTGGGGGGCCCGCCCGGGACTCCAAAAACATTCAGTACTTC
NA,NA,TRBV7-3,TRBJ2-1,13,CASSLNGYNEQFF,TGTGCCAGCAGCTTAAACGGTTACAATGAGCAGTTCTTC
TRBD1,NA,TRBV24-1,TRBJ2-7,16,CDTIVRDRESSYEQYF,TGTGACACCATTGTTCGGGACAGAGAAAGCTCCTACGAGCAGTACTTC
NA,NA,TRBV19,TRBJ2-5,14,CASSTGTAQETQYF,TGTGCCAGTAGTACGGGAACCGCACAAGAGACCCAGTACTTC
TRBD1,medium-sized,TRBV11-3,TRBJ1-1,15,CASSVGQGTNTEAFF,TGTGCCAGCAGCGTAGGACAGGGGACGAACACTGAAGCTTTCTTT
NA,NA,TRBV6-5,TRBJ2-7,13,CASSFYRGGEQYF,TGTGCCAGCAGTTTTTACAGGGGGGGCGAGCAGTACTTC
TRBD2,NA,TRBV30,TRBJ2-1,16,CAWSMGLAATYNEQFF,TGTGCCTGGAGTATGGGACTAGCGGCTACCTACAATGAGCAGTTCTTC
NA,few,TRBV20-1,TRBJ2-7,16,CSARDSGTGNGYEQYF,TGCAGTGCTAGAGATAGCGGGACAGGGAATGGTTACGAGCAGTACTTC
NA,NA,TRBV7-2,TRBJ1-4,14,CASSLVTTNEKLFF,TGTGCCAGCAGCTTAGTTACAACTAATGAAAAACTGTTTTTT
NA,few,TRBV18,TRBJ1-4,15,CASSPRGVQGEKLFF,TGTGCCAGCTCACCGAGGGGAGTCCAGGGTGAAAAACTGTTTTTT
TRBD2,once,TRBV5-1,TRBJ2-7,15,CASTPGASGRYEQYF,TGCGCCAGCACCCCTGGGGCTAGCGGGAGATACGAGCAGTACTTC
TRBD2,NA,TRBV2,TRBJ2-3,13,CASCEYAGGTQSF,TGTGCCAGCTGTGAATACGCGGGAGGTACGCAGTCTTTT
NA,NA,TRBV9,TRBJ2-2,14,CASTAGSNTGELFF,TGTGCCAGTACTGCTGGGTCGAACACCGGGGAGCTGTTTTTT
TRBD1,NA,TRBV10-3,TRBJ2-2,16,CAISDLTGLNTGELFF,TGTGCCATCAGTGACCTGACAGGGTTGAACACCGGGGAGCTGTTTTTT
TRBD2,many,TRBV14,TRBJ2-1,17,CASSQLPLASGRNEQFF,TGTGCCAGCAGCCAGTTGCCCTTGGCTAGCGGGAGGAATGAGCAGTTCTTC
NA,many,TRBV7-6,TRBJ2-1,17,CASSLSTGTGSYNEQFF,TGTGCCAGCAGCTTATCGACCGGGACCGGCTCCTACAATGAGCAGTTCTTC